This TCR beta chain was sequenced in a study of shared clonotypes between healthy human individuals. Study-wide points: Sorted-subset sequencing was shown by rarefaction to be incomplete despite large depth.

Comment on this clone: Its specificity is not known.

The data were produced by immunoSEQ multiplex PCR, yet TCRdb's version contains in-frame clones alone and is incomplete. The table includes approximately 1.5 million clones, 98% detected once. This CDR3 comprises 12 residues. Trimming pared 2 bases from V and 3 bases from J, leaving 5 bases between. Per the germline V gene, CDR1 is MNHEY and CDR2 is SMNVEV (reference sequence). The sequence was collected from a man younger than 40 in good health. Sequencing input: naive CD4+ T cells sorted from blood. The subset is: CD45RA+ positively selected. The chain carries TRBV27 and TRBJ2-7; no clear D. The CDR3 loop is CASSLIGYEQYF. In DNA form, the CDR3 reads TGTGCCAGCAGTTTAATCGGCTACGAGCAGTACTTC.